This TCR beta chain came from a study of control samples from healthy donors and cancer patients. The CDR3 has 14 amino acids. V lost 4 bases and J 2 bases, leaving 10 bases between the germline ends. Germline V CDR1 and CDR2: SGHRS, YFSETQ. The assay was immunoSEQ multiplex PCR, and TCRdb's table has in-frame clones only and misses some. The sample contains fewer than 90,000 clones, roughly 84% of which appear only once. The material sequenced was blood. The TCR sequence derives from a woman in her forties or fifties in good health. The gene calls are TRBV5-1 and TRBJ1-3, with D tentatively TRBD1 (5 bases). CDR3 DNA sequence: TGCGCCAGCAGCCCTGGGGCTACTGGAAACACCATATATTTT. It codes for CASSPGATGNTIYF.